The 31 T cell receptor beta chains below were found in one sample sequenced in a study of blood T cell repertoires in COVID-19. Method: immunoSEQ multiplex PCR; TCRdb's copy keeps in-frame clones and lacks some. This sample yields 150,000 to 200,000 clones, of which around 89% are seen a single time; less than 2% belongs to the top ten. The specimen sequenced was peripheral blood. These TCRs come from a young man who had recovered from COVID-19.

The chain employs TRBV5-4 and TRBJ2-1; 7 bases align to TRBD1. Germline V gene lookup returns CDR1 SGHNT and CDR2 YYREEE (reference sequence). The CDR3 loop spans 14 amino acids. V gave up 4 bases and J gave up 9 bases; unmatched junction bases: 10. This CDR3 is CASSPKGTVIEQFF. The CDR3 DNA sequence: TGTGCCAGCAGCCCGAAGGGGACAGTCATTGAGCAGTTCTTC.

The chain joins TRBV6-2 or TRBV6-3 to TRBJ2-3, with 7 bases that match TRBD2. V lost 6 bases to trimming and J lost 8 bases; unmatched junction nucleotides: 5. CDR1 and CDR2 (germline): MNHEY, SVGEGT. The CDR3 contains 12 residues. This CDR3 reads CASSLLARTQYF. As DNA, the CDR3 is TGTGCCAGCAGCTTACTAGCGCGTACGCAGTATTTT.

The chain links TRBV29-1 to TRBJ1-2; 9 positions agree with TRBD1. The trim removed 1 base at V and 7 bases at J, leaving 7 bases unmatched. The germline CDR1 and CDR2 sequences are SQVTM and ANQGSEA. CDR3 length equals 14 residues. Here the CDR3 reads CSVEASGTGPGYTF. CDR3 nucleotides: TGCAGCGTTGAAGCCTCCGGGACAGGGCCTGGCTACACCTTC.

The V call is TRBV6-2 or TRBV6-3, the J call TRBJ2-1; 8 bases fit TRBD2. The junction had 6 bases not matched to a gene; V was cut back by 4 bases and J by 4 bases. The CDR3 sequence is 15 residues long. CDR1 is MNHEY, CDR2 SVGEGT, per germline. CDR3 sequence reads: CASSWGLVLYNEQFF. The CDR3 DNA follows: TGTGCCAGCAGTTGGGGACTAGTTCTTTACAATGAGCAGTTCTTC.

This clone appeared once. This chain joins TRBV10-1 and TRBJ1-4; D is ambiguous. Looked up from germline, CDR1 is WNHNN and CDR2 is SYGVQD (reference sequence). This CDR3 is built from 16 residues. Trimming removed 0 bases from V and 5 bases from J, with 13 bases in between. The CDR3 DNA follows: TGCGCCAGCAGTGAGTCTGGGAGGAGAAGGAATGAAAAACTGTTTTTT. Amino acids: CASSESGRRRNEKLFF.

This rearrangement joins TRBV6-2 or TRBV6-3 to TRBJ2-1, with D perhaps TRBD2 (7 bases). The CDR3 length is 14 residues. V lost 0 bases to trimming and J lost 9 bases, with 12 bases between them. Germline CDR1 and CDR2: MNHEY and SVGEGT. The chain's CDR3 is CASSYSGGVVEQFF. The CDR3 bases are TGTGCCAGCAGTTACTCAGGGGGGGTGGTTGAGCAGTTCTTC.

The chain uses TRBV12-5 and TRBJ2-5; possible D gene TRBD2, 6 bases. Germline CDR1 reads LGHNT; CDR2 reads FRNRAP. The CDR3 sequence is 12 residues long. V lost 4 bases and J 4 bases, leaving 7 bases between the germline ends. The CDR3 coding sequence is TGTGCTAGTGGTTCAGCGGGAGAGACCCAGTACTTC. Its protein product is CASGSAGETQYF.

In this sample, this clone turned up a few times. At one end, the junction sequence differs from germline, possibly due to a read error. This chain links TRBV28 with TRBJ2-1; 10 bases are a match to TRBD2. The CDR3 has 14 amino acids. Germline V CDR1 and CDR2: MDHEN, SYDVKM. CDR3 in DNA: TGTGTCAGCGGGGGGGGCTTGTCCTACAATGAGCAGTTCTTC. It encodes CVSGGGLSYNEQFF. The full variable domain, with the rest looked up from reference TRBV28 and TRBJ2-1, is DVKVTQSSRYLVKRTGEKVFLECVQDMDHENMFWYRQDPGLGLRLIYFSYDVKMKEKGDIPEGYSVSREKKERFSLILESASTNQTSMYLCVSGGGLSYNEQFFGPGTRLTVL.

V is TRBV4-3 and J is TRBJ2-6; weak D call: TRBD1 (6 bases). The germline V gene encodes CDR1 LGHNA and CDR2 YSLEER. Trimming took off 4 bases at V and 5 bases at J, with 12 bases between the two ends. This CDR3 region has 15 residues. This chain's CDR3 is CASSPGVGWANVLTF. Here the CDR3 DNA reads TGCGCCAGCAGCCCAGGGGTGGGATGGGCCAACGTCCTGACTTTC.

The genes are TRBV9 and TRBJ2-1; perhaps TRBD2 as D (6 bases). Deletions cut 2 bases from V and 5 bases from J, with 14 bases between. This CDR3 is 15 amino acids long. Per the germline V gene, CDR1 is SGDLS and CDR2 is YYNGEE. CDR3 DNA sequence: TGTGCCAGCAGCGTGGAGGGAGCTTTCGACAATGAGCAGTTCTTC. It codes for CASSVEGAFDNEQFF.

This chain uses TRBV5-1 with TRBJ1-2, with TRBD1 matching 7 bases. The CDR3 runs to 13 residues. After removal of 4 bases from V and 7 bases from J, the junction contained 7 bases not matched to a gene. From germline, CDR1 is SGHRS and CDR2 YFSETQ. For the CDR3, the DNA is TGCGCCAGCAGCCCCCCAGGGGGAGGTGGCTACACCTTC. Protein sequence: CASSPPGGGGYTF.

V and J are TRBV2 and TRBJ2-5; weak D call: TRBD2 (5 bases). Germline CDR1 reads SNHLY; CDR2 reads FYNNEI. V lost 3 bases and J lost 5, with 16 bases in between. The CDR3 consists of 15 residues. In DNA, the CDR3 is TGTGCCAGCAGTGAGCCCCCGGGGTCGGGGGAGACCCAGTACTTC. Translated: CASSEPPGSGETQYF.

The CDR3 coding sequence is TGTGCCAGCAGTTGGACAGGGGTAGGAGGCTACACCTTC. This gives the protein CASSWTGVGGYTF. This chain links TRBV6-5 with TRBJ1-2; TRBD1 aligns across 9 bases. Trimming at V came to 4 bases and at J to 8 bases, leaving 5 bases not matched to a gene. Germline CDR1 MNHEY, CDR2 SVGAGI. The CDR3 covers 13 residues.

The chain employs TRBV4-2 and TRBJ1-2; D gene unclear. The V end was cut by 1 base, the J end by 7 bases, with 16 bases between. This CDR3 has 15 residues. Per germline, CDR1 LGHNA and CDR2 YNFKEQ. The CDR3 nucleotides are TGTGCCAGCAGCCAAGCGTCCGAGAGGGAGGGTGGCTACACCTTC. Its translation: CASSQASEREGGYTF.

CDR3 residues: CASNPEGSGNYNEQFF. The CDR3 nucleotides read TGTGCCAGCAATCCCGAGGGTAGCGGGAACTACAATGAGCAGTTCTTC. The rearrangement uses TRBV6-6 and TRBJ2-1; TRBD2 agrees at 8 bases. V lost 7 bases and J lost 3; bases outside the gene matches: 11. Germline CDR1 is MNHNY and CDR2 is SVGAGI (reference sequence). The CDR3 sequence is 16 residues long.

This chain uses TRBV15 with TRBJ2-1; D gene ambiguous. CDR1 LNHNV and CDR2 YYDKDF come from the germline V gene (reference sequence). Deletions cut 3 bases from V and 0 bases from J, with 6 bases between. This CDR3 has 14 amino acids. CDR3 coding DNA: TGTGCCACCAGCAGCTTCAGCTCCTACAATGAGCAGTTCTTC. Translation: CATSSFSSYNEQFF.

The rearrangement joins TRBV14 to TRBJ1-1; a possible D gene is TRBD1 (6 bases). The CDR3 is 13 amino acids. Germline CDR1 SGHDN, CDR2 FVKESK. Trimming removed 1 base at V and 10 bases at J, with 13 bases between. The CDR3 DNA reads as TGTGCCAGCAGCCAAGGCAGGGGTGGTGGAGCTTTCTTT. Translating gives CASSQGRGGGAFF.

V and J are TRBV21-1 and TRBJ2-1; the table's D call of TRBD2 was not tested on the DNA. TRBV21-1 is marked as a pseudogene. The CDR3 length is 13 residues. The CDR3 sequence is CASSKVPGPEQFF. The CDR3 nucleotides read TGTGCCAGCAGCAAAGTCCCGGGTCCTGAGCAGTTCTTC.

This clone appeared once. This chain connects TRBV18 to TRBJ2-2; 8 nucleotides line up with TRBD1. CDR3 length: 16 amino acids. The V gene's germline CDR1 is KGHSH and CDR2 LQKENI. Germline trimming cut 4 bases from V and 2 bases from J; bases unmatched to any gene: 6. The CDR3 spells CASSLPGTGNTGELFF. The CDR3 DNA follows: TGTGCCAGCTCACTGCCCGGGACAGGAAACACCGGGGAGCTGTTTTTT.

The chain combines TRBV7-9 with TRBJ2-1, with a tentative D call TRBD2 (5 bases). In germline, CDR1 is SEHNR, CDR2 FQNEAQ (reference sequence). The CDR3 is 16 residues long. Trimming stripped 0 bases from V and 3 bases from J, with 12 bases between. The CDR3 region is CASSLAGSGFYNEQFF. The CDR3 DNA follows: TGTGCCAGCAGCTTAGCAGGCAGCGGTTTCTACAATGAGCAGTTCTTC. The full variable domain, its missing parts supplied by reference TRBV7-9 and TRBJ2-1, is DTGVSQNPRHKITKRGQNVTFRCDPISEHNRLYWYRQTLGQGPEFLTYFQNEAQLEKSRLLSDRFSAERPKGSFSTLEIQRTEQGDSAMYLCASSLAGSGFYNEQFFGPGTRLTVL.

This chain joins TRBV19 and TRBJ2-1; the match to TRBD2 covers 12 bases. Trimming removed 2 bases from V and 0 bases from J; junction bases left unmatched: 8. The CDR3 runs to 19 residues. Germline CDR1 reads LNHDA; CDR2 reads SQIVND (reference sequence). The CDR3 nucleotides read TGTGCCAGTAGTATATCTAGCGGGAGGGCGAAAAGCTCCTACAATGAGCAGTTCTTC. It translates to CASSISSGRAKSSYNEQFF.

The chain is built from TRBV27 and TRBJ2-7; 7 bases map to TRBD2. CDR3 length equals 18 residues. The V gene's germline CDR1 is MNHEY and CDR2 SMNVEV (reference sequence). V was pared by 4 bases and J by 3 bases, with 18 bases of the junction left unmatched. This CDR3 reads CASSSLLRDSGLVYEQYF. The CDR3 DNA follows: TGTGCCAGCAGTTCTTTACTCCGGGACTCAGGACTAGTCTACGAGCAGTACTTC.

The chain uses TRBV7-8 and TRBJ1-1; no clear D gene. Trimming took off 5 bases at V and 0 bases at J, with 16 bases between the two ends. CDR1 and CDR2 (germline): SGHVS, FQNEAQ. There are 16 residues in the CDR3. CDR3 sequence (DNA): TGTGCCAGCAGCGTAGGTATCGGAGGCCTGAACACTGAAGCTTTCTTT. It yields the protein CASSVGIGGLNTEAFF.

The chain is built from TRBV3-1 (or the pseudogene TRBV3-2) and TRBJ2-7; 8 nucleotides align to TRBD1. The CDR3 is 14 amino acids. CDR1 and CDR2 from the germline V gene are LGHDT and YNNKEL (reference sequence). The trim removed 5 bases at V and 3 bases at J, leaving 6 bases unmatched. CDR3 in amino acids: CASSSRQGSYEQYF. Here the CDR3 DNA reads TGTGCCAGCAGCTCCCGACAGGGGAGCTACGAGCAGTACTTC.

The V call is TRBV27, the J call TRBJ2-1, with a possible D match to TRBD2 (5 bases). This CDR3 has 15 amino acids. V lost 5 bases and J 2 bases, leaving 13 bases between the germline ends. CDR1 is MNHEY and CDR2 is SMNVEV in the germline V gene (reference sequence). CDR3: CASSLFPGTYNEQFF. The CDR3 DNA reads as TGTGCCAGCAGTCTCTTTCCCGGGACCTACAATGAGCAGTTCTTC.

This chain uses TRBV5-1 with TRBJ1-2, with D uncertain. V was pared by 0 bases and J by 8 bases, with 11 bases between. This CDR3 has 13 residues. CDR1 and CDR2 (germline): SGHRS, YFSETQ. As DNA, the CDR3 is TGCGCCAGCAGCTTGGACCCCGGCAGGGGCTACACCTTC. It translates to CASSLDPGRGYTF.

V and J are TRBV6-2 or TRBV6-3 and TRBJ2-7; 7 bases are shared with TRBD1. This CDR3 has 15 residues. CDR1 is MNHEY, CDR2 SVGEGT, per germline. V shed 0 bases and J 3 bases; nucleotides not matched to a gene: 5. The CDR3: CASSYSGTVIYEQYF. In DNA, the CDR3 is TGTGCCAGCAGTTACTCCGGGACAGTCATCTACGAGCAGTACTTC.

This clone was recorded once. The chain couples TRBV11-2 to TRBJ2-6; D not resolved. V was pared by 3 bases and J by 2 bases, with 5 bases between. The CDR3 consists of 14 residues. Germline-derived CDR1 and CDR2 are SGHAT and FQNNGV. This CDR3 reads CASSLPAGANVLTF. In nucleotides, the CDR3 is TGTGCCAGCAGCTTGCCGGCTGGGGCCAACGTCCTGACTTTC.

This clone has a single count. The gene calls are TRBV9 and TRBJ2-3, with 10 bases fitting TRBD1. The V gene end was trimmed by 4 bases and the J gene end by 0 bases; junction bases not matched to a gene: 5. Germline V lookup: CDR1 SGDLS, CDR2 YYNGEE. The CDR3 contains 16 residues. The CDR3, as DNA: TGTGCCAGCAGCAACCGACAGGGGGCGAGCACAGATACGCAGTATTTT. Translating it yields CASSNRQGASTDTQYF. Filled out from reference TRBV9 and TRBJ2-3, the complete variable domain reads DSGVTQTPKHLITATGQRVTLRCSPRSGDLSVYWYQQSLDQGLQFLIQYYNGEERAKGNILERFSAQQFPDLHSELNLSSLELGDSALYFCASSNRQGASTDTQYFGPGTRLTVL.

The chain carries TRBV19 and TRBJ1-1; D ambiguous. This CDR3 has 14 amino acids. Trimming removed 5 bases at V and 1 base at J, with 11 bases between. CDR1 and CDR2 from the germline V gene are LNHDA and SQIVND (reference sequence). Here the CDR3 DNA reads TGTGCCAGTAGTTACTACGATGAGAACACTGAAGCTTTCTTT. Translating gives CASSYYDENTEAFF.

This chain joins TRBV5-1 and TRBJ2-1; possibly TRBD1 for D (6 bases). V was clipped by 4 bases and J by 3 bases, with 14 bases between them. Germline CDR1 and CDR2: SGHRS and YFSETQ. The CDR3 length is 15 residues. CDR3 DNA sequence: TGCGCCAGCAGCAACGGACAGAAGATCTACAATGAGCAGTTCTTC. As protein: CASSNGQKIYNEQFF. The whole variable domain, filled in from reference TRBV5-1 and TRBJ2-1, reads KAGVTQTPRYLIKTRGQQVTLSCSPISGHRSVSWYQQTPGQGLQFLFEYFSETQRNKGNFPGRFSGRQFSNSRSEMNVSTLELGDSALYLCASSNGQKIYNEQFFGPGTRLTVL.